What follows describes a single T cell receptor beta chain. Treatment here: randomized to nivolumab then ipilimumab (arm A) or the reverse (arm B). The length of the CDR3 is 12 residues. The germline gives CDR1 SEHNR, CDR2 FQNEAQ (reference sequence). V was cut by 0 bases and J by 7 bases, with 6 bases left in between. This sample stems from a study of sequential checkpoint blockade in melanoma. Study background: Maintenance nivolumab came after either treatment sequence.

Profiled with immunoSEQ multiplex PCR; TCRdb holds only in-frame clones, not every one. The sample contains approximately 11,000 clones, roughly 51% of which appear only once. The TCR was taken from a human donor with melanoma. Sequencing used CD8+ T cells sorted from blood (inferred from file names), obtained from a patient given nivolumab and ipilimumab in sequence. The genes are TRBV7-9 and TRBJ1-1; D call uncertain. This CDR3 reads CASSLAVDEAFF. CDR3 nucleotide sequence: TGTGCCAGCAGCTTAGCAGTAGATGAAGCTTTCTTT.